This is a list of T cell receptor beta chains from one sample in a study of CD4 T cells in relation to SARS-CoV-2 and coronaviruses. What these receptors recognize is not known. The assay was immunoSEQ multiplex PCR, and TCRdb's table has in-frame clones only and misses some. The table shows about 26,000 clones, with 77% occurring only once. Sequencing used CD4+ T cells from PBMCs, cultured in vitro. Every receptor here comes from a human donor in good health. Both conserved end residues are part of each CDR3. The order of the fields is J gene, CDR3 length, V gene, D gene, clone size, CDR3 DNA, CDR3 protein. A D gene is named only where the DNA matches it firmly. Clone size is stated in some rows and not others, as once, few, many or a class when expanded.

J gene: TRBJ1-1
CDR3 length: 16
V gene: TRBV5-1
D gene: .
clone size: .
CDR3 DNA: TGCGCCAGCAGCTCAAGGACTGTCGACAGGAACACTGAAGCTTTCTTT
CDR3 protein: CASSSRTVDRNTEAFF

J gene: TRBJ2-7
CDR3 length: 14
V gene: TRBV10-3
D gene: TRBD2
clone size: .
CDR3 DNA: TGTGCCATCAGTCTAGCGGGAGGTCACTACGAGCAGTACTTC
CDR3 protein: CAISLAGGHYEQYF

J gene: TRBJ1-2
CDR3 length: 13
V gene: TRBV7-9
D gene: .
clone size: .
CDR3 DNA: TGTGCCAGCAGCTTAGGGGGGGGATATGGCTACACCTTC
CDR3 protein: CASSLGGGYGYTF

J gene: TRBJ1-3
CDR3 length: 17
V gene: TRBV4-3
D gene: TRBD1
clone size: .
CDR3 DNA: TGCGCCAGCAGCCAAGACGGTCCGGACAGGGTTGTAAACACCATATATTTT
CDR3 protein: CASSQDGPDRVVNTIYF

J gene: TRBJ2-7
CDR3 length: 15
V gene: TRBV11-2
D gene: .
clone size: .
CDR3 DNA: TGTGCCAGCAGCTTAATAGGCAGCCCGTCATACGAGCAGTACTTC
CDR3 protein: CASSLIGSPSYEQYF

J gene: TRBJ2-5
CDR3 length: 17
V gene: TRBV6-2/TRBV6-3
D gene: TRBD2
clone size: .
CDR3 DNA: TGTGCCAGCAGTTACACGGGCGGAAGCGGGACCAGGGAGACCCAGTACTTC
CDR3 protein: CASSYTGGSGTRETQYF

J gene: TRBJ1-2
CDR3 length: 12
V gene: TRBV29-1
D gene: .
clone size: .
CDR3 DNA: TGCAGCGCCGGGGGGGGAACTTATGGCTACACCTTC
CDR3 protein: CSAGGGTYGYTF

J gene: TRBJ1-5
CDR3 length: 16
V gene: TRBV7-9
D gene: TRBD1
clone size: .
CDR3 DNA: TGTGCCAGCAGTCGTGCCGGGACAGCTTTCAATCAGCCCCAGCATTTT
CDR3 protein: CASSRAGTAFNQPQHF

J gene: TRBJ1-5
CDR3 length: 16
V gene: TRBV5-7
D gene: .
clone size: .
CDR3 DNA: TGTGCCAGCAGCCCAGGAAGGGGTGTAGAAAATCAGCCCCAGCATTTT
CDR3 protein: CASSPGRGVENQPQHF

J gene: TRBJ1-6
CDR3 length: 14
V gene: TRBV7-8
D gene: TRBD1
clone size: .
CDR3 DNA: TGTGCCAGCAGCTCCAGGGGGATGAATTCACCCCTCCACTTT
CDR3 protein: CASSSRGMNSPLHF

J gene: TRBJ1-4
CDR3 length: 14
V gene: TRBV7-9
D gene: .
clone size: .
CDR3 DNA: TGTGCCAGCATGTTAGGAGGGGGGCTGGAAAAACTGTTTTTT
CDR3 protein: CASMLGGGLEKLFF

J gene: TRBJ1-2
CDR3 length: 16
V gene: TRBV7-2
D gene: .
clone size: .
CDR3 DNA: TGTGCCAGCAGCTTAGAGGTCACGGGGGCCCTCTATGGCTACACCTTC
CDR3 protein: CASSLEVTGALYGYTF

J gene: TRBJ1-1
CDR3 length: 15
V gene: TRBV7-9
D gene: .
clone size: .
CDR3 DNA: TGTGCCAGCATCCGAGGGCGGGCAGGAAAAACTGAAGCTTTCTTT
CDR3 protein: CASIRGRAGKTEAFF

J gene: TRBJ2-7
CDR3 length: 15
V gene: TRBV7-2
D gene: TRBD1
clone size: .
CDR3 DNA: TGTGCCAGCAGCGCCGGACAGGCCCGCTCCTACGAGCAGTACTTC
CDR3 protein: CASSAGQARSYEQYF

J gene: TRBJ2-7
CDR3 length: 12
V gene: TRBV6-5
D gene: .
clone size: .
CDR3 DNA: TGTGCCAGCAGTTACGCCGAGGGCGAGCAGTACTTC
CDR3 protein: CASSYAEGEQYF

J gene: TRBJ1-1
CDR3 length: 13
V gene: TRBV7-8
D gene: .
clone size: few
CDR3 DNA: TGTGCCAGCAGCTTAGGCCTAGGCACTGAAGCTTTCTTT
CDR3 protein: CASSLGLGTEAFF

J gene: TRBJ1-1
CDR3 length: 17
V gene: TRBV24-1
D gene: .
clone size: .
CDR3 DNA: TGTGCCACCCCCGACCTCCGAGGGCCAGGGATTAACACTGAAGCTTTCTTT
CDR3 protein: CATPDLRGPGINTEAFF

J gene: TRBJ2-3
CDR3 length: 13
V gene: TRBV29-1
D gene: .
clone size: .
CDR3 DNA: TGCAGCGTTGAAAGGCAGGGCACAGATACGCAGTATTTT
CDR3 protein: CSVERQGTDTQYF

J gene: TRBJ2-2
CDR3 length: 17
V gene: TRBV7-9
D gene: .
clone size: .
CDR3 DNA: TGTGCCAGCAGCTCCCCTCCTGGCAGTACTAACACCGGGGAGCTGTTTTTT
CDR3 protein: CASSSPPGSTNTGELFF

J gene: TRBJ1-4
CDR3 length: 15
V gene: TRBV7-9
D gene: .
clone size: few
CDR3 DNA: TGTGCCAGCAGGGTTGGTTCAGGGTTAAATGAAAAACTGTTTTTT
CDR3 protein: CASRVGSGLNEKLFF

J gene: TRBJ2-2
CDR3 length: 13
V gene: TRBV3-1/TRBV3-2
D gene: .
clone size: .
CDR3 DNA: TGTGCCAGCAGCCACGACCCTTCCGGGGAGCTGTTTTTT
CDR3 protein: CASSHDPSGELFF

J gene: TRBJ1-3
CDR3 length: 15
V gene: TRBV2
D gene: .
clone size: .
CDR3 DNA: TGTGCCAGCAGTGAGGGGGACACCTCTGGAAACACCATATATTTT
CDR3 protein: CASSEGDTSGNTIYF

J gene: TRBJ2-1
CDR3 length: 14
V gene: TRBV30
D gene: TRBD2
clone size: few
CDR3 DNA: TGTGCCTGGAGCCGGGTAGCGGGAGTTATTGAGCAGTTCTTC
CDR3 protein: CAWSRVAGVIEQFF

J gene: TRBJ2-5
CDR3 length: 13
V gene: TRBV19
D gene: TRBD2
clone size: .
CDR3 DNA: TGTGCCAGCAGAAGCGGGAATGGGGAGACCCAGTACTTC
CDR3 protein: CASRSGNGETQYF

J gene: TRBJ2-5
CDR3 length: 16
V gene: TRBV6-2/TRBV6-3
D gene: TRBD2
clone size: .
CDR3 DNA: TGTGCCAGCAGCTCCGGACTAGCGGGGGGGCCAGAGACCCAGTACTTC
CDR3 protein: CASSSGLAGGPETQYF

J gene: TRBJ1-5
CDR3 length: 15
V gene: TRBV7-8
D gene: .
clone size: .
CDR3 DNA: TGTGCCAGCAGCCCCCCGGATACAGGGACTATGCCCCAGCATTTT
CDR3 protein: CASSPPDTGTMPQHF

J gene: TRBJ2-1
CDR3 length: 16
V gene: TRBV7-3
D gene: .
clone size: once
CDR3 DNA: TGTGCCAGCAGCTTACAGGCGTTTAGCTCCTACAATGAGCAGTTCTTC
CDR3 protein: CASSLQAFSSYNEQFF

J gene: TRBJ2-1
CDR3 length: 15
V gene: TRBV6-2/TRBV6-3
D gene: TRBD2
clone size: .
CDR3 DNA: TGTGCCAGCAGTTTAATAGCGGGAACCTACAATGAGCAGTTCTTC
CDR3 protein: CASSLIAGTYNEQFF

J gene: TRBJ2-7
CDR3 length: 14
V gene: TRBV3-1/TRBV3-2
D gene: .
clone size: .
CDR3 DNA: TGTGCCAGCAGCCAAGGGGCTGACTCGTACGAGCAGTACTTC
CDR3 protein: CASSQGADSYEQYF

J gene: TRBJ2-6
CDR3 length: 19
V gene: TRBV7-2
D gene: .
clone size: .
CDR3 DNA: TGTGCCAGCAGCTTAGGGGGCGGGGCGGTCTACTCTGGGGCCAACGTCCTGACTTTC
CDR3 protein: CASSLGGGAVYSGANVLTF

J gene: TRBJ1-2
CDR3 length: 12
V gene: TRBV10-2
D gene: .
clone size: once
CDR3 DNA: TGCGCCAGCCGAACAGAGAACTATGGCTACACCTTC
CDR3 protein: CASRTENYGYTF

J gene: TRBJ2-7
CDR3 length: 15
V gene: TRBV2
D gene: .
clone size: .
CDR3 DNA: TGTGCCAGCAGGGAGGAACAGGGTGCTTGGTACGAGCAGTACTTC
CDR3 protein: CASREEQGAWYEQYF

J gene: TRBJ1-1
CDR3 length: 15
V gene: TRBV11-2
D gene: .
clone size: once
CDR3 DNA: TGTGCCAGCAGCTTAGACGGAGGGGGTGTCACTGAAGCTTTCTTT
CDR3 protein: CASSLDGGGVTEAFF

J gene: TRBJ2-1
CDR3 length: 13
V gene: TRBV27
D gene: TRBD2
clone size: .
CDR3 DNA: TGTGCCAGCACCCGGGGGGGGCCCAATGAGCAGTTCTTC
CDR3 protein: CASTRGGPNEQFF

J gene: TRBJ2-1
CDR3 length: 14
V gene: TRBV10-3
D gene: TRBD1
clone size: .
CDR3 DNA: TGTGCCATCAGCTCCGGGACAGGAGGCAATGAGCAGTTCTTC
CDR3 protein: CAISSGTGGNEQFF

J gene: TRBJ2-2
CDR3 length: 15
V gene: TRBV5-5
D gene: .
clone size: .
CDR3 DNA: TGTGCCAGCAGTCCAACAGGGACGGACACCGGGGAGCTGTTTTTT
CDR3 protein: CASSPTGTDTGELFF

J gene: TRBJ1-5
CDR3 length: 14
V gene: TRBV6-5
D gene: .
clone size: .
CDR3 DNA: TGTGCCAGCAGTCACGGGGGAAACAATCAGCCCCAGCATTTT
CDR3 protein: CASSHGGNNQPQHF

J gene: TRBJ2-7
CDR3 length: 16
V gene: TRBV6-6
D gene: TRBD1
clone size: few
CDR3 DNA: TGTGCCAGCGGACCCAACCGCAACAGGGGCTCCTACGAGCAGTACTTC
CDR3 protein: CASGPNRNRGSYEQYF

J gene: TRBJ1-4
CDR3 length: 14
V gene: TRBV7-8
D gene: .
clone size: .
CDR3 DNA: TGTGCCAGCAGCCCCCTGAGGAATAATGAAAAACTGTTTTTT
CDR3 protein: CASSPLRNNEKLFF

J gene: TRBJ1-4
CDR3 length: 14
V gene: TRBV3-1/TRBV3-2
D gene: TRBD1
clone size: .
CDR3 DNA: TGTGCCAGCAGCCAAGACAGGGGGCCTGAAAAACTGTTTTTT
CDR3 protein: CASSQDRGPEKLFF

J gene: TRBJ2-2
CDR3 length: 18
V gene: TRBV10-1
D gene: .
clone size: .
CDR3 DNA: TGCGCCAGCAGTGAATTTCAGGGGCGCGGTTCGAACACCGGGGAGCTGTTTTTT
CDR3 protein: CASSEFQGRGSNTGELFF

J gene: TRBJ2-5
CDR3 length: 15
V gene: TRBV13
D gene: TRBD2
clone size: once
CDR3 DNA: TGTGCCAGCAGCTTAACGGGAGGGCGTCGGGAGACCCAGTACTTC
CDR3 protein: CASSLTGGRRETQYF

J gene: TRBJ2-5
CDR3 length: 13
V gene: TRBV9
D gene: .
clone size: .
CDR3 DNA: TGTGCCAGCAGCGCCCAGGGGTGGGAGACCCAGTACTTC
CDR3 protein: CASSAQGWETQYF

J gene: TRBJ2-2
CDR3 length: 15
V gene: TRBV5-4
D gene: .
clone size: .
CDR3 DNA: TGTGCCAGCAGCTTGTCAGGGGGGATCACCGGGGAGCTGTTTTTT
CDR3 protein: CASSLSGGITGELFF

J gene: TRBJ2-3
CDR3 length: 12
V gene: TRBV29-1
D gene: .
clone size: .
CDR3 DNA: TGCAGCGTTGAAGCGGGATCGGTTACGCAGTATTTT
CDR3 protein: CSVEAGSVTQYF

J gene: TRBJ1-1
CDR3 length: 16
V gene: TRBV11-2
D gene: .
clone size: .
CDR3 DNA: TGTGCCAGCAGCCCATCAGGAGGGGCGCAGGACACTGAAGCTTTCTTT
CDR3 protein: CASSPSGGAQDTEAFF

J gene: TRBJ2-3
CDR3 length: 18
V gene: TRBV4-3
D gene: TRBD2
clone size: .
CDR3 DNA: TGCGCCAGCAGCCAAGATAGAGCGGGGGGGCTTTCCACAGATACGCAGTATTTT
CDR3 protein: CASSQDRAGGLSTDTQYF

J gene: TRBJ2-1
CDR3 length: 17
V gene: TRBV4-3
D gene: TRBD2
clone size: few
CDR3 DNA: TGCGCCAGCAGCCAAGGAGCGGGATCCCTTTCCTACAATGAGCAGTTCTTC
CDR3 protein: CASSQGAGSLSYNEQFF

J gene: TRBJ2-1
CDR3 length: 15
V gene: TRBV18
D gene: TRBD2
clone size: .
CDR3 DNA: TGTGCCAGCTCAGCGCCGGGACTAGACCACAATGAGCAGTTCTTC
CDR3 protein: CASSAPGLDHNEQFF

J gene: TRBJ2-2
CDR3 length: 16
V gene: TRBV6-1
D gene: TRBD1
clone size: .
CDR3 DNA: TGTGCCAGCAGTGGCCGGGACAGTCGAATTACCGGGGAGCTGTTTTTT
CDR3 protein: CASSGRDSRITGELFF

J gene: TRBJ1-3
CDR3 length: 16
V gene: TRBV18
D gene: .
clone size: .
CDR3 DNA: TGTGCCAGCTCCCGAGGCACCGCCTCCTCTGGAAACACCATATATTTT
CDR3 protein: CASSRGTASSGNTIYF

J gene: TRBJ2-3
CDR3 length: 15
V gene: TRBV5-1
D gene: .
clone size: .
CDR3 DNA: TGCGCCAGCAGCTGGACTGACAGGCGCACAGATACGCAGTATTTT
CDR3 protein: CASSWTDRRTDTQYF

J gene: TRBJ2-1
CDR3 length: 19
V gene: TRBV4-1
D gene: TRBD2
clone size: .
CDR3 DNA: TGCGCCAGCAGCCCTCGGGTAGCGGGAGCCCAGGGTTCCTACAATGAGCAGTTCTTC
CDR3 protein: CASSPRVAGAQGSYNEQFF

J gene: TRBJ1-5
CDR3 length: 13
V gene: TRBV10-3
D gene: TRBD1
clone size: .
CDR3 DNA: TGTGCCATTCGGACAGGGACGGATCAGCCCCAGCATTTT
CDR3 protein: CAIRTGTDQPQHF

J gene: TRBJ2-7
CDR3 length: 14
V gene: TRBV30
D gene: TRBD2
clone size: .
CDR3 DNA: TGTGCCTGGAACGAAGGACTAGCGGGAGGGAAGGAGTACTTC
CDR3 protein: CAWNEGLAGGKEYF

J gene: TRBJ2-3
CDR3 length: 17
V gene: TRBV19
D gene: .
clone size: .
CDR3 DNA: TGTGCCAGTAGTATAGTGGCGGGGCAGGGGGGCACAGATACGCAGTATTTT
CDR3 protein: CASSIVAGQGGTDTQYF

J gene: TRBJ1-1
CDR3 length: 17
V gene: TRBV5-1
D gene: .
clone size: hyperexpanded
CDR3 DNA: TGCGCCAGCAGCCCCCGGCGCGGGGGGAGTCGGGGCACTGAAGCTTTCTTT
CDR3 protein: CASSPRRGGSRGTEAFF